The rows below give T cell receptor beta chains drawn from one sample of a study of T cells in Graves' hyperthyroidism and ophthalmopathy. TCRdb analysed the multiplex PCR reads with MiXCR anew, one entry per CDR3 protein. Here the sample spans over 350,000 distinct CDR3 sequences, roughly 14% being singletons. The sequencing input was blood. These receptor sequences come from a young man with Graves' ophthalmopathy. Both conserved end residues are part of each CDR3. Fields, in order: J gene, D gene, V gene, clone size, CDR3 protein, CDR3 DNA. D genes are given only for firm matches. Clone size appears in some rows only: once, few, many, or a class for an expanded clone.

TRBJ2-2 TRBD2 TRBV19 few CASSRLAGDTGELFF TGTGCCAGTAGTAGGTTAGCGGGAGACACCGGGGAGCTGTTTTTT
TRBJ1-1 . TRBV3-1 . CASSLRLGGRNTEAFF TGTGCCAGCAGCCTCCGGCTCGGGGGTAGGAACACTGAAGCTTTCTTT
TRBJ1-2 . TRBV27 many CASSLSEPLGVNYGYTF TGTGCCAGCAGTTTATCGGAACCGTTGGGGGTCAACTATGGCTACACCTTC
TRBJ2-5 . TRBV5-1 many CASSPLAGPETQYF TGCGCCAGCAGCCCCCTCGCAGGGCCAGAGACCCAGTACTTC
TRBJ2-3 . TRBV20-1 many CSAYPRDSFSTDTQYF TGCAGTGCTTATCCCCGGGACTCATTCAGCACAGATACGCAGTATTTT
TRBJ2-5 TRBD1 TRBV7-2 . CASSRPQGIQYF TGTGCCAGCAGCCGGCCACAGGGGATTCAGTACTTC
TRBJ1-1 . TRBV19 many CASSMVTGNSVNTEAFF TGTGCCAGTAGTATGGTTACAGGGAATAGTGTGAACACTGAAGCTTTCTTT
TRBJ1-4 . TRBV18 many CASSLDDGKLFF TGTGCCAGCTCACTAGACGACGGAAAACTGTTTTTT
TRBJ1-1 . TRBV11-1 many CASGGNTGWGPAFF TGTGCCAGCGGTGGGAACACAGGTTGGGGGCCGGCTTTCTTT
TRBJ2-3 TRBD2 TRBV7-8 . CASSLRTSGSSTDTQYF TGTGCCAGCAGCTTACGGACTAGCGGGTCTAGCACAGATACGCAGTATTTT
TRBJ2-3 . TRBV6-2/TRBV6-3 many CASSYYRNTDTQYF TGTGCCAGCAGTTATTACCGGAACACAGATACGCAGTATTTT
TRBJ2-3 TRBD2 TRBV6-1 many CASSGSSGRGTDTQYF TGTGCCAGCAGTGGCTCTAGCGGGAGGGGCACAGATACGCAGTATTTT
TRBJ1-1 . TRBV5-1 few CASSPPGGSALAFF TGCGCCAGCAGCCCCCCCGGGGGTTCTGCTTTAGCTTTCTTT
TRBJ2-3 TRBD1 TRBV7-9 many CASSYGQATDTQYF TGTGCCAGCAGCTACGGACAGGCCACAGATACGCAGTATTTT
TRBJ1-5 . TRBV30 many CAWGGAGSYQPQHF TGTGCCTGGGGGGGGGCAGGGAGTTATCAGCCCCAGCATTTT
TRBJ2-3 . TRBV2 many CASSAGLGGTQYF TGTGCCAGCAGTGCTGGACTGGGTGGTACGCAGTATTTT
TRBJ2-7 . TRBV3-1 many CASSPGTVSYEQYF TGTGCCAGCAGCCCCGGGACGGTCTCCTACGAGCAGTACTTC
TRBJ2-7 . TRBV6-6 many CASSYRREYEQYF TGTGCCAGCAGTTACCGCCGGGAATACGAGCAGTACTTC
TRBJ2-1 . TRBV3-1 many CASSQVGGAQGEQFF TGTGCCAGCAGCCAAGTTGGGGGGGCGCAGGGGGAGCAGTTCTTC
TRBJ2-7 . TRBV6-1 few CASSNLRDGAYEQYF TGTGCCAGCAGCAACCTTCGGGACGGAGCCTACGAGCAGTACTTC
TRBJ1-1 . TRBV4-1 many CASSQGPQGSGAFF TGCGCCAGCAGCCAAGGACCGCAGGGGTCGGGAGCTTTCTTT
TRBJ2-1 . TRBV11-2 many CASSAGTGVNNEQFF TGTGCCAGCAGCGCCGGGACGGGGGTTAACAATGAGCAGTTCTTC